The next 30 T cell receptor beta chains were all read from a single sample in a study of cytomegalovirus exposure and HLA in healthy donors. In the PCR, 60 Vbeta and 13 Jbeta primers were used. Measured with immunoSEQ multiplex PCR; TCRdb has only the in-frame clones, and not every one. The data show 110,000 or so clones, over 55% seen once. The sequencing sample was made of PBMCs. Receptor source: a man between 18 and 35 years old in good health and CMV-seropositive.

CDR3 amino acids: CASSYNPGYGANVLTF. DNA for the CDR3: TGTGCCAGCAGTTACAACCCCGGGTATGGGGCCAACGTCCTGACTTTC. V usage is TRBV6-5 and J usage is TRBJ2-6, with no clear D. Trimming removed 2 bases at V and 3 bases at J, with 11 bases between. This CDR3 comprises 16 residues. CDR1 is MNHEY, CDR2 SVGAGI, per germline.

The chain joins TRBV11-2 to TRBJ1-1; no clear D gene. Per germline, CDR1 SGHAT and CDR2 FQNNGV. Trimming removed 5 bases from V and 5 bases from J, with 6 bases in between. There are 11 residues in the CDR3. CDR3 region: CASSPQTEAFF. CDR3 nucleotide sequence: TGTGCCAGCAGCCCCCAGACTGAAGCTTTCTTT.

The rearrangement joins TRBV6-1 to TRBJ2-7; D may be TRBD2 (6 bases). Trimming left V 7 bases short and J 0 bases short, with 16 bases between. Germline CDR1 reads MNHNS; CDR2 reads SASEGT. The CDR3 contains 15 residues. The CDR3 loop reads CASNREPSDSYEQYF. The CDR3 nucleotides are TGTGCCAGCAATCGAGAACCTAGCGACTCCTACGAGCAGTACTTC.

The gene calls are TRBV29-1 and TRBJ1-4, with TRBD1 as a possible D gene (5 bases). Germline loops: CDR1 SQVTM, CDR2 ANQGSEA. The CDR3 contains 12 residues. Trimming took off 5 bases at V and 7 bases at J, with 11 bases between the two ends. The CDR3 DNA reads as TGCAGCGTTTCAGGGTTCGGTGAAAAACTGTTTTTT. It codes for CSVSGFGEKLFF.

This clone was picked up a small number of times. The chain links TRBV18 to TRBJ2-5; maybe TRBD2 (7 bases). Trimming shortened V by 2 bases and J by 2 bases, and 24 bases separated the two germline ends. This CDR3 spans 19 amino acids. CDR1 is KGHSH and CDR2 is LQKENI in the germline V gene. The CDR3 spells CASSPRGRGHSVLQETQYF. The CDR3 coding sequence is TGTGCCAGCTCACCAAGGGGGAGGGGCCATTCCGTACTTCAAGAGACCCAGTACTTC.

The rearrangement joins TRBV4-1 to TRBJ1-2; 8 nucleotides match TRBD1. Trimming took 2 bases from V and 1 from J; bases not matched to a gene: 3. The CDR3 covers 15 residues. The germline CDR1 and CDR2 sequences are MGHRA and YSYEKL. As DNA, the CDR3 is TGCGCCAGCAGCCAAAAGACAGGGGTTAACTATGGCTACACCTTC. Translation gives CASSQKTGVNYGYTF.

This chain uses TRBV27 with TRBJ1-1, with a possible D match to TRBD1 (5 bases). Trimming pared 10 bases from V and 1 base from J, leaving 13 bases between. CDR1 MNHEY and CDR2 SMNVEV come from the germline V gene (reference sequence). The CDR3 is 13 residues long. As DNA, the CDR3 is TGTGCCATCCGTAGGGGTTGGAACACTGAAGCTTTCTTT. It encodes CAIRRGWNTEAFF.

This chain uses TRBV25-1 with TRBJ2-1, with a weak D call TRBD2 (5 bases). Deletions cut 4 bases from V and 9 bases from J, with 22 bases between. CDR3 length: 16 amino acids. CDR1 is MGHDK and CDR2 is SYGVNS in the germline V gene. The CDR3 sequence is CASSALSTSSSGEQFF. In nucleotides, the CDR3 is TGTGCCAGCAGTGCTCTCTCCACTTCCTCGAGCGGTGAGCAGTTCTTC. The variable domain in full, with the rest retrieved from reference TRBV25-1 and TRBJ2-1, is EADIYQTPRYLVIGTGKKITLECSQTMGHDKMYWYQQDPGMELHLIHYSYGVNSTEKGDLSSESTVSRIRTEHFPLTLESARPSHTSQYLCASSALSTSSSGEQFFGPGTRLTVL.

This sequence joins TRBV5-4 and TRBJ2-1; D might be TRBD1 (5 bases). V was clipped by 1 base and J by 6 bases, with 8 bases between them. The CDR3 contains 13 residues. Germline values: CDR1 SGHNT, CDR2 YYREEE (reference sequence). Here the CDR3 reads CASSLKGINEQFF. The CDR3 coding sequence is TGTGCCAGCAGCTTGAAGGGGATCAATGAGCAGTTCTTC.

This rearrangement joins TRBV18 to TRBJ1-3; TRBD1 aligns across 9 bases. This CDR3 is built from 18 residues. Germline lookup yields CDR1 KGHSH and CDR2 LQKENI. V shed 3 bases and J 2 bases; nucleotides not matched to a gene: 11. CDR3 nucleotide sequence: TGTGCCAGCTCACCCCGGGACAGGGTTGCCCCTCCTGGAAACACCATATATTTT. Translated, it gives CASSPRDRVAPPGNTIYF.

This chain links TRBV15 with TRBJ2-1; D possibly corresponds to TRBD1 (6 bases). The ends were cut back, 2 bases at V and 3 bases at J, with 14 bases in the middle. The germline V gene has CDR1 LNHNV and CDR2 YYDKDF (reference sequence). The CDR3 is 16 residues long. Here the CDR3 DNA reads TGTGCCACCAGCAGACAAGGACAGAAAGACTACAATGAGCAGTTCTTC. It encodes CATSRQGQKDYNEQFF.

The rearrangement links TRBV4-1 to TRBJ2-3; 8 bases line up with TRBD1. Trimming took 1 base from V and 0 from J; bases not matched to a gene: 15. From germline, CDR1 is MGHRA and CDR2 YSYEKL. The CDR3 spans 20 residues. The CDR3 loop reads CASSQGHHLDRVSSTDTQYF. In DNA, the CDR3 is TGCGCCAGCAGCCAAGGTCACCATCTGGACAGGGTCTCTAGCACAGATACGCAGTATTTT.

This clone has just a few counts. V and J are TRBV18 and TRBJ1-6, with 7 bases identical to TRBD1. J gave up 9 bases and V 3 bases, and 8 bases lay outside the gene matches. CDR1 and CDR2 (germline): KGHSH, LQKENI. This CDR3 is built from 15 residues. Here the CDR3 reads CASSPGQFLGSPLHF. The DNA of the CDR3 is TGTGCCAGCTCACCGGGACAGTTTCTGGGTTCACCCCTCCACTTT. Using reference TRBV18 and TRBJ1-6 for the parts outside the CDR3, the full variable domain is NAGVMQNPRHLVRRRGQEARLRCSPMKGHSHVYWYRQLPEEGLKFMVYLQKENIIDESGMPKERFSAEFPKEGPSILRIQQVVRGDSAAYFCASSPGQFLGSPLHFGNGTRLTVT.

This chain joins TRBV15 and TRBJ2-1; tentatively, D is TRBD2 (6 bases). Germline values: CDR1 LNHNV, CDR2 YYDKDF (reference sequence). This CDR3 comprises 15 residues. V lost 5 bases and J 1 base, leaving 12 bases between the germline ends. This CDR3 reads CATSVGTSSYNEQFF. CDR3 nucleotide sequence: TGTGCCACCAGCGTCGGGACTTCTTCCTACAATGAGCAGTTCTTC. The full variable domain, completed using reference TRBV15 and TRBJ2-1, is DAMVIQNPRYQVTQFGKPVTLSCSQTLNHNVMYWYQQKSSQAPKLLFHYYDKDFNNEADTPDNFQSRRPNTSFCFLDIRSPGLGDTAMYLCATSVGTSSYNEQFFGPGTRLTVL.

The chain couples TRBV5-1 to TRBJ2-2; weak D call: TRBD2 (6 bases). Germline-derived CDR1 and CDR2 are SGHRS and YFSETQ. CDR3 length: 15 residues. The ends were cut back, 0 bases at V and 3 bases at J, with 9 bases in the middle. DNA for the CDR3: TGCGCCAGCAGCTTGGGGGACTCGTACACCGGGGAGCTGTTTTTT. It codes for CASSLGDSYTGELFF.

This clone was detected a few times. The chain employs TRBV27 and TRBJ1-3, with TRBD1 matching over 7 bases. This CDR3 is built from 14 residues. Germline assignment: CDR1 MNHEY and CDR2 SMNVEV (reference sequence). After removal of 6 bases from V and 7 bases from J, the junction contained 9 bases not matched to a gene. The CDR3 DNA sequence: TGTGCCAGCAGCCCGACAGGGAAACGTAACACCATATATTTT. As protein: CASSPTGKRNTIYF.

The V gene is TRBV2, the J gene TRBJ2-5; 8 nucleotides line up with TRBD1. V was clipped by 6 bases and J by 5 bases; unmatched bases: 11. The CDR3 extends over 15 amino acids. Germline CDR1 reads SNHLY; CDR2 reads FYNNEI. The CDR3 region has the DNA TGTGCCAGCAGAGACGACAGGGGTGTTTGGGAGACCCAGTACTTC. This translates into CASRDDRGVWETQYF.

The chain recombines TRBV5-1 with TRBJ1-4; 9 bases fit TRBD1. The CDR3 is 14 residues long. Germline CDR1 SGHRS, CDR2 YFSETQ. V was pared by 4 bases and J by 8 bases, with 6 bases of the junction left unmatched. In DNA form, the CDR3 reads TGCGCCAGCAGCCCACAGGGGGCTGGGGAAAAACTGTTTTTT. Amino acid sequence: CASSPQGAGEKLFF. The whole variable domain, remainder taken from reference TRBV5-1 and TRBJ1-4, is KAGVTQTPRYLIKTRGQQVTLSCSPISGHRSVSWYQQTPGQGLQFLFEYFSETQRNKGNFPGRFSGRQFSNSRSEMNVSTLELGDSALYLCASSPQGAGEKLFFGSGTQLSVL.

The J gene is TRBJ2-7, the V gene TRBV10-3; TRBD2 is a possible D gene (5 bases). Germline V lookup: CDR1 ENHRY, CDR2 SYGVKD. Trimming stripped 4 bases from V and 3 bases from J, with 13 bases between. The CDR3 runs to 14 residues. As DNA, the CDR3 is TGTGCCATCAGTGGATCGGGGAATTTCTACGAGCAGTACTTC. Translated: CAISGSGNFYEQYF.

This clone is a singleton in its sample. The chain couples TRBV2 to TRBJ2-5, with D uncertain. The V gene lost 4 bases and the J gene lost 1 base, with 7 bases spanning the gap. This CDR3 comprises 13 residues. Germline V gives CDR1 SNHLY, CDR2 FYNNEI. The CDR3, as DNA: TGTGCCAGCAGTGCGCCGGTCCAAGAGACCCAGTACTTC. It codes for CASSAPVQETQYF.

This clone appeared a single time. CDR3 sequence (DNA): TGTGCCAGCAGCCGCATAGCGGGGGGGAGGACTAGCACAGATACGCAGTATTTT. The encoded protein is CASSRIAGGRTSTDTQYF. The chain joins TRBV7-6 to TRBJ2-3; the match to TRBD2 covers 11 bases. Germline lookup yields CDR1 SGHVS and CDR2 FNYEAQ. This CDR3 spans 18 amino acids. With 5 bases clipped from V and 0 bases from J, the junction kept 10 bases outside the gene matches.

This chain joins TRBV21-1 and TRBJ1-2; the DNA was not used to check the table's D call, TRBD1. TRBV21-1 has pseudogene status. The CDR3 has 16 residues. The CDR3: CASSKVRDRELHGYTF. The CDR3 nucleotides read TGTGCCAGCAGCAAGGTTAGGGACAGGGAGTTACATGGCTACACCTTC.

V and J are TRBV2 and TRBJ1-5; 7 positions agree with TRBD1. Germline V gene sequence: CDR1 SNHLY, CDR2 FYNNEI. J was trimmed by 5 bases and V by 5 bases; bases with no gene match: 3. This CDR3 has 13 residues. The CDR3 loop reads CASSTDRDQPQHF. In DNA, the CDR3 is TGTGCCAGCAGTACTGACAGGGATCAGCCCCAGCATTTT.

The chain links TRBV4-1 to TRBJ2-2; 11 bases are a match to TRBD1. Trimming removed 1 base from V and 4 bases from J; junction bases left unmatched: 2. This CDR3 is built from 16 residues. From germline, CDR1 is MGHRA and CDR2 YSYEKL. The CDR3 protein is CASSQGDRGTTGELFF. In DNA, the CDR3 is TGCGCCAGCAGCCAAGGGGACAGGGGGACCACCGGGGAGCTGTTTTTT.

V and J are TRBV15 and TRBJ1-5, with TRBD1 identical over 10 bases. The germline CDR1 and CDR2 sequences are LNHNV and YYDKDF (reference sequence). The CDR3 consists of 17 residues. V shed 3 bases and J 6 bases; nucleotides not matched to a gene: 11. This chain's CDR3 is CATSSTSDRGRGQPQHF. The CDR3 bases are TGTGCCACCAGCAGTACGAGCGACAGGGGGCGCGGTCAGCCCCAGCATTTT.

This sequence joins TRBV6-1 and TRBJ1-1; 7 bases map to TRBD1. The CDR3 runs to 13 residues. CDR1 and CDR2 from the germline V gene are MNHNS and SASEGT. V shed 5 bases, J shed 4 bases, and the junction held 4 bases outside the gene matches. The CDR3 coding sequence is TGTGCCAGCAGTTGGGACAGCGGCACTGAAGCTTTCTTT. This sequence encodes CASSWDSGTEAFF.

V gene TRBV5-4 combines with J gene TRBJ2-5; 16 nucleotides match TRBD2. The CDR3 loop spans 17 amino acids. V lost 6 bases to trimming and J lost 5 bases; unmatched junction nucleotides: 10. CDR1 is SGHNT and CDR2 is YYREEE in the germline V gene (reference sequence). The CDR3 here is CASKTGTSGGAVETQYF. The DNA for the CDR3 is TGTGCCAGCAAAACCGGGACTAGCGGGGGGGCCGTGGAGACCCAGTACTTC.

The gene calls are TRBV5-5 and TRBJ2-3; possibly TRBD1 for D (5 bases). Trimming took 2 bases from V and 4 from J, leaving 11 bases between them. Germline V gene sequence: CDR1 SGHKS, CDR2 YYEKEE (reference sequence). This CDR3 is 14 amino acids long. The CDR3: CASSLRQFPDTQYF. In nucleotides, the CDR3 is TGTGCCAGCAGCTTAAGACAGTTTCCAGATACGCAGTATTTT.

The genes are TRBV15 and TRBJ2-1, with D possibly matching TRBD1 (5 bases). The CDR3 contains 12 residues. CDR1 and CDR2 from the germline V gene are LNHNV and YYDKDF (reference sequence). Deletions cut 0 bases from V and 12 bases from J, with 9 bases between. CDR3 nucleotides: TGTGCCACCAGCAGAGAGGGTGGGGCGCAGTTCTTC. This codes for CATSREGGAQFF.

This clone appeared once. The gene calls are TRBV30 and TRBJ2-1; TRBD1 aligns across 8 bases. After removal of 2 bases from V and 3 bases from J, the junction contained 3 bases not matched to a gene. The CDR3 is 14 residues long. Per germline, CDR1 GTSNPN and CDR2 SVGIG (reference sequence). The DNA for the CDR3 is TGTGCCTGGAGTAACGGACAGGGCTACAATGAGCAGTTCTTC. Protein sequence: CAWSNGQGYNEQFF. Using reference TRBV30 and TRBJ2-1 for the parts outside the CDR3, the full variable domain is SQTIHQWPATLVQPVGSPLSLECTVEGTSNPNLYWYRQAAGRGLQLLFYSVGIGQISSEVPQNLSASRPQDRQFILSSKKLLLSDSGFYLCAWSNGQGYNEQFFGPGTRLTVL.